This entry lists 32 T cell receptor beta chains sequenced from one sample in a study of blood T cell repertoires in COVID-19. Assay: immunoSEQ multiplex PCR; the TCRdb copy retains only in-frame clones and omits some. The sample includes about 310,000 clones, around 87% of them seen just once. Input material: peripheral blood. The receptors come from a man between 45 and 60 years old with active or convalescent COVID-19.

The rearrangement joins TRBV7-8 to TRBJ2-6, with D possibly TRBD1 on 6 matching bases. Trimming cost V 5 bases and J 0 bases, with 11 bases left between them. The CDR3 runs to 16 residues. The germline CDR1 and CDR2 sequences are SGHVS and FQNEAQ. CDR3 coding DNA: TGTGCCAGCAGCCCTGGGACAACCTCTGGGGCCAACGTCCTGACTTTC. This codes for CASSPGTTSGANVLTF.

V and J are TRBV7-3 and TRBJ2-1; 9 nucleotides match TRBD2. Per the germline V gene, CDR1 is SGHTA and CDR2 is FQGTGA. The ends lost 6 bases at V and 7 bases at J; junction bases unmatched: 13. There are 16 residues in the CDR3. The CDR3 sequence: CASSHTGREGRNEQFF. DNA of the CDR3: TGTGCCAGCAGTCATACTGGGCGGGAGGGCCGGAATGAGCAGTTCTTC.

Written as DNA, the CDR3 is TGTGCCAGCAGAGCTTCTGTTAAAGCCGGGGAGCTGTTTTTT. Translation: CASRASVKAGELFF. The chain combines TRBV9 with TRBJ2-2; no firm D call. Trimming left V 5 bases short and J 6 bases short, with 14 bases between. This CDR3 has 14 residues. From germline, CDR1 is SGDLS and CDR2 YYNGEE.

The V gene is TRBV28, the J gene TRBJ2-2; TRBD1 agrees at 9 bases. The trim removed 3 bases at V and 6 bases at J, leaving 8 bases unmatched. The V gene's germline CDR1 is MDHEN and CDR2 SYDVKM. The length of the CDR3 is 16 residues. CDR3 region: CASSFYDRGGSGELFF. CDR3 in DNA: TGTGCCAGCAGTTTCTATGACAGGGGGGGGTCCGGGGAGCTGTTTTTT.

The sample holds a few counts of this clone. This chain joins TRBV24-1 and TRBJ1-6, with 10 bases identical to TRBD1. This CDR3 spans 16 amino acids. V was clipped by 4 bases and J by 7 bases; unmatched bases: 6. Germline V gives CDR1 KGHDR, CDR2 SFDVKD. The CDR3 loop reads CATSDPGQGPNSPLHF. CDR3 nucleotide sequence: TGTGCCACCAGTGACCCGGGACAGGGGCCCAATTCACCCCTCCACTTT.

The V call is TRBV11-2, the J call TRBJ1-6, with D uncertain. V was cut by 2 bases and J by 0 bases, with 5 bases left in between. Germline lookup yields CDR1 SGHAT and CDR2 FQNNGV. The CDR3 sequence is 15 residues long. The CDR3 coding sequence is TGTGCCAGCAGCTTACCCAGCTCCTATAATTCACCCCTCCACTTT. Amino acids: CASSLPSSYNSPLHF.

The chain has TRBV9 and TRBJ1-1; D possibly corresponds to TRBD1 (5 bases). The CDR3 is 14 amino acids. CDR1 is SGDLS and CDR2 is YYNGEE in the germline V gene. V lost 1 base, J lost 4 bases, and 11 bases lay in between. The CDR3 bases are TGTGCCAGCAGCGTATTTGGGGGGAGCACTGAAGCTTTCTTT. Encoded protein: CASSVFGGSTEAFF.

The chain employs TRBV27 and TRBJ1-3, with 8 bases that match TRBD1. With 9 bases clipped from V and 4 bases from J, the junction kept 2 bases outside the gene matches. The length of the CDR3 is 12 residues. The germline V gene encodes CDR1 MNHEY and CDR2 SMNVEV (reference sequence). The CDR3 sequence is CASQGAGNTIYF. CDR3 bases: TGTGCCAGTCAGGGGGCCGGAAACACCATATATTTT.

This clone was counted a single time. This chain uses TRBV6-2 or TRBV6-3 with TRBJ2-7; D might be TRBD2 (6 bases). Germline CDR1 reads MNHEY; CDR2 reads SVGEGT. Trimming took off 2 bases at V and 3 bases at J, with 14 bases between the two ends. The CDR3 extends over 15 amino acids. The CDR3 nucleotides read TGTGCCAGCAGTTACAGGGGACTTTTGGACTACGAGCAGTACTTC. Protein sequence: CASSYRGLLDYEQYF.

This clone was picked up one time. This chain links TRBV2 with TRBJ2-7; tentatively, D is TRBD1 (6 bases). The germline V and J ends were trimmed by 6 bases and 0 bases, with 6 bases remaining between them. The CDR3 loop spans 12 amino acids. Germline V gene data show CDR1 as SNHLY and CDR2 as FYNNEI. Here the CDR3 reads CASRDSSYEQYF. In nucleotides, the CDR3 is TGTGCCAGCAGGGACAGCTCCTACGAGCAGTACTTC.

V gene TRBV28 combines with J gene TRBJ2-7, with TRBD1 identical over 8 bases. The CDR3 length is 15 residues. Germline V CDR1 and CDR2: MDHEN, SYDVKM. Germline trimming cut 5 bases from V and 6 bases from J; bases unmatched to any gene: 12. In DNA form, the CDR3 reads TGTGCCAGCAGTATTACACAGGGGGGACTCTCCGAGCAGTACTTC. Translation: CASSITQGGLSEQYF.

J is TRBJ2-2 and V is TRBV7-9; D might be TRBD2 (5 bases). CDR3 length: 15 residues. Looked up from germline, CDR1 is SEHNR and CDR2 is FQNEAQ (reference sequence). V gave up 2 bases and J gave up 0 bases, with 7 bases separating them. This CDR3 reads CASSLNGANTGELFF. CDR3 DNA: TGTGCCAGCAGCTTAAACGGGGCGAACACCGGGGAGCTGTTTTTT.

V usage is TRBV7-8 and J usage is TRBJ1-6, with D possibly TRBD1 on 6 matching bases. This CDR3 comprises 16 residues. The germline gives CDR1 SGHVS, CDR2 FQNEAQ. V was shortened by 1 base and J by 7 bases, with 14 bases between the two germline ends. The CDR3 DNA reads as TGTGCCAGCAGCTTAGAACAGGGCCTCTTAAATTCACCCCTCCACTTT. It translates to CASSLEQGLLNSPLHF.

J is TRBJ2-5 and V is TRBV5-1; 8 nucleotides match TRBD2. Trimming at V came to 2 bases and at J to 3 bases, leaving 3 bases not matched to a gene. The CDR3 totals 14 residues. From germline, CDR1 is SGHRS and CDR2 YFSETQ. CDR3: CASSFTAGEETQYF. The CDR3 DNA sequence: TGCGCCAGCAGCTTTACAGCGGGGGAAGAGACCCAGTACTTC.

The rearrangement joins TRBV12-3 or TRBV12-4 to TRBJ1-6; D is ambiguous. V lost 5 bases, J lost 9 bases, and 8 bases lay in between. The CDR3 runs to 12 residues. CDR3 nucleotide sequence: TGTGCCAGCAGTCCGGAGGGTTCACCCCTCCACTTT. The encoded protein is CASSPEGSPLHF.

The chain joins TRBV19 to TRBJ1-1; 11 bases match TRBD1. The J segment lost 4 bases and the V segment lost 5 bases, leaving 6 bases of the junction unmatched. The germline V gene encodes CDR1 LNHDA and CDR2 SQIVND (reference sequence). The CDR3 has 15 residues. CDR3 sequence reads: CASSPGQGAVTEAFF. DNA for the CDR3: TGTGCCAGTAGTCCCGGACAGGGGGCAGTCACTGAAGCTTTCTTT.

V and J are TRBV15 and TRBJ2-3, with TRBD1 as a possible D gene (5 bases). In germline, CDR1 is LNHNV, CDR2 YYDKDF (reference sequence). Trimming pared 0 bases from V and 0 bases from J, leaving 10 bases between. The CDR3 totals 16 residues. CDR3 protein: CATSRDRAPSTDTQYF. In DNA, the CDR3 is TGTGCCACCAGCAGAGACAGGGCCCCTAGCACAGATACGCAGTATTTT.

The genes are TRBV14 and TRBJ2-7, with 10 bases fitting TRBD1. V was pared by 4 bases and J by 2 bases, with 11 bases of the junction left unmatched. Germline CDR1 reads SGHDN; CDR2 reads FVKESK. This CDR3 has 17 amino acids. DNA of the CDR3: TGTGCCAGCAGCCCTTTGCCGGGACAGGGGACGGCCTACGAGCAGTACTTC. As protein: CASSPLPGQGTAYEQYF.

This clone appeared a few times. V and J are TRBV29-1 and TRBJ2-6, with 12 positions matching TRBD2. This CDR3 is 15 amino acids long. The germline CDR1 and CDR2 sequences are SQVTM and ANQGSEA. V gave up 6 bases and J gave up 4 bases; unmatched junction bases: 4. CDR3 nucleotides: TGCAGCGTGCTAGCGGGAGGGGGCGGGGCCAACGTCCTGACTTTC. Translation: CSVLAGGGGANVLTF.

Notes on this clone: Other nucleotide sequences from this sample produce the same CDR3. V gene TRBV19 combines with J gene TRBJ1-1; D not resolved. The CDR3 runs 13 residues. V was trimmed by 1 base and J by 1 base, leaving 4 bases between them. Per the germline V gene, CDR1 is LNHDA and CDR2 is SQIVND (reference sequence). The CDR3 DNA reads TGTGCCAGTAGTATAGGACAGAACACTGAAGCTTTCTTT. Its translation: CASSIGQNTEAFF.

The J gene is TRBJ1-2, the V gene TRBV10-2, with 8 bases aligning to TRBD1. The CDR3 is 15 amino acids. V lost 2 bases and J lost 3; bases outside the gene matches: 5. Germline V gives CDR1 WSHSY, CDR2 SAAADI. The CDR3, as DNA: TGCGCCAGCAGTGAGACAGGGGGTCCTTACTATGGCTACACCTTC. It translates to CASSETGGPYYGYTF.

The J gene is TRBJ1-6, the V gene TRBV11-2, with 8 bases matching TRBD1. The CDR3 sequence is 14 residues long. Per the germline V gene, CDR1 is SGHAT and CDR2 is FQNNGV. V lost 4 bases and J lost 9; bases outside the gene matches: 5. Here the CDR3 reads CASSSAGGVSPLHF. CDR3 sequence (DNA): TGTGCCAGCAGCTCCGCAGGGGGCGTTTCACCCCTCCACTTT.

The chain joins TRBV10-3 to TRBJ2-5; 15 bases match TRBD2. Looked up from germline, CDR1 is ENHRY and CDR2 is SYGVKD. This CDR3 has 19 amino acids. The V gene end was trimmed by 6 bases and the J gene end by 2 bases; junction bases not matched to a gene: 13. The CDR3 sequence: CAIRPSGLAGGPGQETQYF. CDR3 sequence (DNA): TGTGCCATCAGACCCTCCGGACTAGCGGGAGGGCCGGGGCAAGAGACCCAGTACTTC.

This clone has a single count. V gene TRBV19 combines with J gene TRBJ2-1, with D maybe TRBD1 (6 bases). The CDR3 has 14 residues. From germline, CDR1 is LNHDA and CDR2 SQIVND (reference sequence). Trimming removed 5 bases from V and 5 bases from J, with 13 bases in between. The CDR3 DNA reads TGTGCCAGTAGTTTCGGACAGCGGAACAATGAGCAGTTCTTC. It translates to CASSFGQRNNEQFF.

This clone showed up just a few times. The V gene is TRBV24-1, the J gene TRBJ1-1, with 7 positions matching TRBD1. CDR1 is KGHDR and CDR2 is SFDVKD in the germline V gene. The CDR3 consists of 14 residues. The V segment lost 3 bases and the J segment 8 bases; nucleotides outside the gene matches: 8. The DNA for the CDR3 is TGTGCCACCAGTGATCCATCAAGACAGGGCGAAGCTTTCTTT. This encodes CATSDPSRQGEAFF.

The gene calls are TRBV6-6 and TRBJ1-5; tentative D call: TRBD1 (6 bases). CDR1 and CDR2 (germline): MNHNY, SVGAGI (reference sequence). The CDR3 runs 14 residues. Trimming stripped 6 bases from V and 6 bases from J, with 15 bases between. CDR3 protein: CASSLGRGGQPQHF. The DNA for the CDR3 is TGTGCCAGCAGCCTAGGGAGGGGGGGTCAGCCCCAGCATTTT.

The CDR3 spells CAKSHRASEKLFF. CDR3 nucleotide sequence: TGTGCTAAAAGTCACAGGGCCTCCGAAAAACTGTTTTTT. The rearrangement links TRBV2 to TRBJ1-4; perhaps TRBD1 as D (6 bases). The germline gives CDR1 SNHLY, CDR2 FYNNEI. The CDR3 runs to 13 residues.

The rearrangement links TRBV2 to TRBJ2-3; 15 positions agree with TRBD2. V shed 6 bases and J 7 bases; nucleotides not matched to a gene: 5. CDR1 is SNHLY, CDR2 FYNNEI, per germline. This CDR3 is 15 amino acids long. The CDR3 sequence is CASSAGTSGRNTQYF. The CDR3 nucleotides read TGTGCCAGCAGCGCCGGGACTAGCGGGAGGAATACGCAGTATTTT.

The CDR3 nucleotides are TGTGCCAGTAGTCCCTCTCCCGACAGCCCCTATGGCTACACCTTC. It specifies CASSPSPDSPYGYTF. This rearrangement joins TRBV19 to TRBJ1-2, with TRBD1 as a possible D gene (5 bases). This CDR3 has 15 residues. Germline values: CDR1 LNHDA, CDR2 SQIVND (reference sequence). V was pared by 5 bases and J by 4 bases, with 17 bases between. The whole variable domain, filled in from reference TRBV19 and TRBJ1-2, reads DGGITQSPKYLFRKEGQNVTLSCEQNLNHDAMYWYRQDPGQGLRLIYYSQIVNDFQKGDIAEGYSVSREKKESFPLTVTSAQKNPTAFYLCASSPSPDSPYGYTFGSGTRLTVV.

This rearrangement joins TRBV19 to TRBJ1-4; 7 bases are shared with TRBD1. Germline V gives CDR1 LNHDA, CDR2 SQIVND (reference sequence). Germline trimming cut 7 bases from V and 7 bases from J; bases unmatched to any gene: 12. The CDR3 has 15 residues. The CDR3 nucleotides read TGTGCCAGTACCATCCACACAGGGGCCGGTGAAAAACTGTTTTTT. Residues: CASTIHTGAGEKLFF. The full variable domain, rest sourced from reference TRBV19 and TRBJ1-4, is DGGITQSPKYLFRKEGQNVTLSCEQNLNHDAMYWYRQDPGQGLRLIYYSQIVNDFQKGDIAEGYSVSREKKESFPLTVTSAQKNPTAFYLCASTIHTGAGEKLFFGSGTQLSVL.

This clone was counted a single time. The chain recombines TRBV5-4 with TRBJ2-1; the match to TRBD2 covers 15 bases. V dropped 3 bases and J dropped 8; count of bases not matched to a gene: 9. The V gene's germline CDR1 is SGHNT and CDR2 YYREEE (reference sequence). This CDR3 is built from 17 residues. Here the CDR3 DNA reads TGTGCCAGCAGCTATGGACTAGCGGGGGGGCCGGCGGATGAGCAGTTCTTC. It specifies CASSYGLAGGPADEQFF.

The chain uses TRBV19 and TRBJ1-2; perhaps TRBD1 as D (6 bases). The CDR3 spans 14 residues. CDR1 and CDR2 (germline): LNHDA, SQIVND (reference sequence). Trimming removed 7 bases at V and 3 bases at J, with 15 bases between. In DNA, the CDR3 is TGTGCCAGTAAACGGGGGGCATACGACTATGGCTACACCTTC. It specifies CASKRGAYDYGYTF.